This record covers a single T cell receptor (beta chain). The data stem from a study of blood T cell repertoires in COVID-19. Study summary: Samples of COVID-19 (acute and convalescent) were obtained from the United States, Italy and Spain. PBMCs, B-cell-depleted T cells, or T cells were the source of the cDNA or gDNA that made up the material.

Study processing details: Using reference gene primer amplification, nucleated cell counts were estimated. Produced via immunoSEQ multiplex PCR; TCRdb's table is partial and in-frame only. The V and J calls and the clone size are those of that table, but D and trimming were determined from the DNA. Of 89,000 or so clones in the sample, over 90% were seen once. V was shortened by 1 base and J by 9 bases, with 23 bases between the two germline ends. This CDR3 contains 18 residues. Germline V gene sequence: CDR1 SGHRS, CDR2 YFSETQ. The V and J genes are TRBV5-1 and TRBJ1-6, with D tentatively TRBD1 (6 bases). This TCR was sampled from a human donor with active COVID-19. The donor label of this sample is uncertain. Material: peripheral blood. CDR3 in amino acids: CASSLSPAETGSGSPLHF. The CDR3 nucleotides read TGCGCCAGCAGCTTGTCGCCCGCGGAGACAGGCTCCGGTTCACCCCTCCACTTT.